One and the same sample provided the 29 T cell receptor beta chains below, sequenced in a study of T cells expressing NK-cell markers. TCRdb reworked the 5' RACE reads into one entry per CDR3 protein, no DNA. This repertoire comprises some 140,000 distinct CDR3 sequences; its ten largest clones make up roughly a third. Material for sequencing was blood T cells: a sorted CD56 or NKG2C T cell subset, CD4+ or CD8+ T cells, or bulk PBMC T cells (not recorded which). These receptor sequences come from a woman aged 50 to 60 in good health.

The rearrangement uses TRBV7-9 and TRBJ2-1; TCRdb's D call of TRBD1 is untestable without DNA. Germline CDR1 reads SEHNR; CDR2 reads FQNEAQ (reference sequence). The CDR3 spans 16 residues. The CDR3 spells CASSPTGGRSYNEQFF.

V and J are TRBV5-1 and TRBJ1-4. The V gene's germline CDR1 is SGHRS and CDR2 YFSETQ. The CDR3 sequence is 14 residues long. CDR3 in amino acids: CASKNTTTNEKLFF. The variable domain in full, with the rest retrieved from reference TRBV5-1 and TRBJ1-4, is KAGVTQTPRYLIKTRGQQVTLSCSPISGHRSVSWYQQTPGQGLQFLFEYFSETQRNKGNFPGRFSGRQFSNSRSEMNVSTLELGDSALYLCASKNTTTNEKLFFGSGTQLSVL.

The rearrangement uses TRBV12-5 and TRBJ1-4. Germline CDR1 LGHNT, CDR2 FRNRAP. This CDR3 comprises 13 residues. The CDR3 protein is CASGLDNREKLFF.

CDR3 in amino acids: CSVVDPDRGHEAFF. V and J are TRBV29-1 and TRBJ1-1; TCRdb's assignment of TRBD1 cannot be checked, as there is no DNA. Per the germline V gene, CDR1 is SQVTM and CDR2 is ANQGSEA. This CDR3 has 14 amino acids.

This chain joins TRBV20-1 and TRBJ2-1. The germline gives CDR1 DFQATT, CDR2 SNEGSKA (reference sequence). The CDR3 has 12 amino acids. CDR3 in amino acids: CSARITYNEQFF.

V is TRBV5-1 and J is TRBJ2-7; without DNA, the TCRdb call of TRBD1 cannot be checked. The CDR3 extends over 13 amino acids. Germline loops: CDR1 SGHRS, CDR2 YFSETQ. CDR3 in amino acids: CASSLQGDDEQYF. Together with reference TRBV5-1 and TRBJ2-7, the CDR3 gives the full variable domain: KAGVTQTPRYLIKTRGQQVTLSCSPISGHRSVSWYQQTPGQGLQFLFEYFSETQRNKGNFPGRFSGRQFSNSRSEMNVSTLELGDSALYLCASSLQGDDEQYFGPGTRLTVT.

V and J are TRBV27 and TRBJ2-1; TCRdb picks TRBD1, but there is no DNA to check that call. CDR1 is MNHEY and CDR2 is SMNVEV in the germline V gene (reference sequence). This CDR3 region has 16 residues. Here the CDR3 reads CASSEAGTGTYNEQFF.

The CDR3 here is CASSTRQGADEKLFF. The genes are TRBV7-9 and TRBJ1-4; the D gene TCRdb calls, TRBD1, cannot be checked with no DNA. This CDR3 is 15 amino acids long. Germline V CDR1 and CDR2: SEHNR, FQNEAQ (reference sequence). Full variable domain (remainder filled in from reference TRBV7-9 and TRBJ1-4): DTGVSQNPRHKITKRGQNVTFRCDPISEHNRLYWYRQTLGQGPEFLTYFQNEAQLEKSRLLSDRFSAERPKGSFSTLEIQRTEQGDSAMYLCASSTRQGADEKLFFGSGTQLSVL.

CDR3 sequence: CASSPQTSGNYNEQFF. This sequence joins TRBV27 and TRBJ2-1; no DNA is available, so the TRBD2 call from TCRdb remains unchecked. The germline gives CDR1 MNHEY, CDR2 SMNVEV (reference sequence). The CDR3 has 16 amino acids.

V and J are TRBV5-1 and TRBJ1-1; TCRdb proposes TRBD1, but this gene call is untestable without DNA. The CDR3 has 15 amino acids. Per germline, CDR1 SGHRS and CDR2 YFSETQ. Here the CDR3 reads CASSYWDIQDTEAFF.

The chain recombines TRBV9 with TRBJ2-3. Germline CDR1 is SGDLS and CDR2 is YYNGEE. This CDR3 region has 13 residues. The CDR3 reads CASSVVSTDTQYF.

The chain carries TRBV5-6 and TRBJ2-2; TCRdb's D gene call, TRBD1, goes unchecked for lack of DNA. Germline V gene data show CDR1 as SGHDT and CDR2 as YYEEEE. This CDR3 comprises 16 residues. The CDR3 protein is CASSPRLISNTGELFF.

The chain combines TRBV6-6 with TRBJ2-3; TCRdb designates TRBD1, a call that cannot be tested without DNA. The CDR3 loop spans 15 amino acids. Per the germline V gene, CDR1 is MNHNY and CDR2 is SVGAGI (reference sequence). The CDR3 sequence is CASSAVGRGSDTQYF.

The chain recombines TRBV29-1 with TRBJ1-1; TCRdb indicates TRBD1, and absent DNA this call remains unverified. The CDR3 covers 12 residues. CDR1 and CDR2 (germline): SQVTM, ANQGSEA. CDR3 protein: CSVSTGETEAFF.

The genes are TRBV7-2 and TRBJ2-1; TCRdb selects TRBD2, and the lack of DNA leaves this call unchecked. This CDR3 contains 22 residues. Germline V lookup: CDR1 SGHTA, CDR2 FQGNSA. CDR3 loop: CASSLWVGTGTSGRNSYNEQFF.

This rearrangement joins TRBV3-1 to TRBJ1-1. Germline CDR1 reads LGHDT; CDR2 reads YNNKEL (reference sequence). The CDR3 extends over 13 amino acids. CDR3 region: CASSQIADTEAFF.

The chain recombines TRBV4-1 with TRBJ2-7; the D call of TRBD2 rests on TCRdb alone, since no DNA is present to check it. The CDR3 has 14 residues. Germline V gene sequence: CDR1 MGHRA, CDR2 YSYEKL. This chain's CDR3 is CASSHGGSGYEQYF.

V is TRBV4-1 and J is TRBJ2-7; as DNA is missing, the TRBD1 call by TCRdb cannot be tested. Germline loops: CDR1 MGHRA, CDR2 YSYEKL. This CDR3 has 15 amino acids. CDR3 amino acids: CASSQAVSRSYEQYF.

The chain uses TRBV4-1 and TRBJ2-2; TCRdb's D call, TRBD2, is unchecked because there is no DNA. The germline V gene has CDR1 MGHRA and CDR2 YSYEKL. The CDR3 sequence is 16 residues long. The CDR3 sequence is CASSLLAGENTGELFF.

The chain has TRBV7-9 and TRBJ1-5. Germline CDR1 reads SEHNR; CDR2 reads FQNEAQ (reference sequence). This CDR3 region has 15 residues. Here the CDR3 reads CASSSPSDRNQPQHF.

The chain uses TRBV27 and TRBJ2-5; TCRdb picks TRBD1, but there is no DNA to check that call. Germline V gives CDR1 MNHEY, CDR2 SMNVEV (reference sequence). There are 15 residues in the CDR3. This chain's CDR3 is CASSDGTVYQETQYF.

This chain links TRBV12-3 or TRBV12-4 with TRBJ2-4; TCRdb lists TRBD1, though no DNA is available to test this call. The length of the CDR3 is 12 residues. The CDR3: CASSLGTLIQYF.

This chain connects TRBV9 to TRBJ2-3; without DNA, the TCRdb call of TRBD2 cannot be checked. There are 17 residues in the CDR3. Germline V gene data show CDR1 as SGDLS and CDR2 as YYNGEE. The CDR3 here is CASSEQSTRSSTDTQYF.

The chain carries TRBV10-1 and TRBJ2-1; TCRdb picks TRBD1, but there is no DNA to check that call. The V gene's germline CDR1 is WNHNN and CDR2 SYGVQD (reference sequence). This CDR3 region has 17 residues. CDR3 sequence: CASSYLTGTEVYNEQFF.

The chain uses TRBV27 and TRBJ1-2; TCRdb names TRBD1, which stays unverified in the absence of DNA. The CDR3 totals 14 residues. From germline, CDR1 is MNHEY and CDR2 SMNVEV (reference sequence). CDR3 in amino acids: CASRPLGSNYGYTF.

The J gene is TRBJ2-3, the V gene TRBV7-6. The V gene's germline CDR1 is SGHVS and CDR2 FNYEAQ. This CDR3 region has 16 residues. This CDR3 is CASSLETRGRADTQYF.

The chain uses TRBV7-9 and TRBJ1-1. The CDR3 contains 11 residues. Germline V gene lookup returns CDR1 SEHNR and CDR2 FQNEAQ (reference sequence). The CDR3 loop is CASKANTEAFF.

V is TRBV7-9 and J is TRBJ2-1; TCRdb's D call, TRBD2, is unchecked because there is no DNA. Germline V lookup: CDR1 SEHNR, CDR2 FQNEAQ (reference sequence). This CDR3 comprises 17 residues. Here the CDR3 reads CASSPGLAGVSYNEQFF.

The V gene is TRBV11-2, the J gene TRBJ1-4; TCRdb's D gene call, TRBD1, goes unchecked for lack of DNA. CDR3 length equals 14 residues. Per the germline V gene, CDR1 is SGHAT and CDR2 is FQNNGV. The CDR3 spells CASSFSGGDEKLFF.